These 24 T cell receptor beta chains came from one sample sequenced in a study of blood T cell repertoires in COVID-19. The method was immunoSEQ multiplex PCR; TCRdb's version includes in-frame clones alone and lacks a portion of them. This sample has roughly 150,000 clones, with about 80% found just once. Sequenced sample: peripheral blood. Source of these receptors: a man between 70 and 80 years old with active or convalescent COVID-19.

This clone was recorded a few times. The chain recombines TRBV7-9 with TRBJ2-5, with D perhaps matching TRBD2 (7 bases). Germline V gene data show CDR1 as SEHNR and CDR2 as FQNEAQ (reference sequence). The CDR3 is made up of 16 amino acids. Trimming took off 0 bases at V and 4 bases at J, with 15 bases between the two ends. For the CDR3, the DNA is TGTGCCAGCAGCTTAGCGTACGGGGGGCCCCGAGAGACCCAGTACTTC. It translates to CASSLAYGGPRETQYF.

The chain carries TRBV27 and TRBJ1-2; TRBD1 matches 10 bases. CDR1 and CDR2 (germline): MNHEY, SMNVEV (reference sequence). V trimming: 5 bases; J trimming: 0 bases; junction bases outside the gene matches: 21. The CDR3 is made up of 21 amino acids. DNA of the CDR3: TGTGCCAGCAGTCCCCCGGGACAGGGGTTAGTGGGTCCCTCGTCTAACTATGGCTACACCTTC. Its translation: CASSPPGQGLVGPSSNYGYTF.

The chain employs TRBV7-2 and TRBJ1-5; D gene ambiguous. Trimming left V 4 bases short and J 4 bases short, with 8 bases between. Germline lookup yields CDR1 SGHTA and CDR2 FQGNSA. The CDR3 extends over 13 amino acids. CDR3 protein: CASSSTHNQPQHF. In DNA form, the CDR3 reads TGTGCCAGCAGCTCTACTCATAATCAGCCCCAGCATTTT.

This clone was seen just once. The gene calls are TRBV6-2 or TRBV6-3 and TRBJ1-6; 7 bases line up with TRBD1. The CDR3 is made up of 17 amino acids. Trimming at V came to 2 bases and at J to 3 bases, leaving 7 bases not matched to a gene. Germline CDR1 reads MNHEY; CDR2 reads SVGEGT. CDR3 amino acids: CASSYALTGVYNSPLHF. The DNA of the CDR3 is TGTGCCAGCAGTTACGCCTTAACAGGGGTCTATAATTCACCCCTCCACTTT.

Only a few counts were recorded for this clone. The CDR3 DNA reads TGTGCCAGCAGCTTAAAGGACAGCTATAATTCACCCCTCCACTTT. Its protein product is CASSLKDSYNSPLHF. The chain has TRBV7-2 and TRBJ1-6, with D maybe TRBD1 (6 bases). The CDR3 is 15 residues long. The germline V and J ends were trimmed by 2 bases and 3 bases, with 8 bases remaining between them. Germline V CDR1 and CDR2: SGHTA, FQGNSA.

This clone appeared a few times. The genes are TRBV23-1 and TRBJ2-1; TRBD2 aligns across 7 bases. TRBV23-1 is an open reading frame, and its role is uncertain. Losses at the gene ends were 2 bases for V and 8 bases for J; bases not matched to a gene: 9. The CDR3 runs to 15 residues. This chain's CDR3 is CASSQSGKVSDEQFF. CDR3 nucleotides: TGCGCCAGCAGTCAAAGCGGGAAGGTTAGCGATGAGCAGTTCTTC.

V usage is TRBV9 and J usage is TRBJ1-6; TRBD1 aligns across 7 bases. CDR3 length: 18 amino acids. Germline V lookup: CDR1 SGDLS, CDR2 YYNGEE. The junction had 6 bases not matched to a gene; V was cut back by 0 bases and J by 0 bases. The CDR3 sequence: CASSVEGAESSYNSPLHF. The DNA for the CDR3 is TGTGCCAGCAGCGTAGAGGGGGCAGAGAGCTCCTATAATTCACCCCTCCACTTT. The variable domain in full, completed from reference TRBV9 and TRBJ1-6, reads DSGVTQTPKHLITATGQRVTLRCSPRSGDLSVYWYQQSLDQGLQFLIQYYNGEERAKGNILERFSAQQFPDLHSELNLSSLELGDSALYFCASSVEGAESSYNSPLHFGNGTRLTVT.

The chain links TRBV11-3 to TRBJ1-1; D is undetermined. The CDR3 length is 19 residues. Germline assignment: CDR1 SGHNT and CDR2 YENEEA. V was pared by 4 bases and J by 1 base, with 25 bases between. CDR3 sequence reads: CASSSHPPLEDEGNTEAFF. CDR3 coding DNA: TGTGCCAGCAGCTCCCATCCTCCTTTGGAGGACGAGGGGAACACTGAAGCTTTCTTT.

The table lists this clone with a count of one. The gene calls are TRBV6-2 or TRBV6-3 and TRBJ2-7, with no clear D. Trimming took off 5 bases at V and 0 bases at J, with 8 bases between the two ends. The CDR3 is made up of 13 amino acids. Germline loops: CDR1 MNHEY, CDR2 SVGEGT. The CDR3 loop reads CASSRQLSYEQYF. The DNA for the CDR3 is TGTGCCAGCAGTCGACAACTCTCCTACGAGCAGTACTTC.

CDR3 nucleotide sequence: TGTGCCTGGAATCAGGGGGAATACGAGCAGTACTTC. Encoded protein: CAWNQGEYEQYF. This sequence joins TRBV30 and TRBJ2-7; 7 bases are shared with TRBD1. There are 12 residues in the CDR3. V lost 4 bases and J lost 4; bases outside the gene matches: 4. CDR1 is GTSNPN and CDR2 is SVGIG in the germline V gene (reference sequence).

This clone showed up just a few times. V usage is TRBV29-1 and J usage is TRBJ1-1; 12 bases agree with TRBD1. V lost 6 bases and J lost 0; bases outside the gene matches: 5. Germline-derived CDR1 and CDR2 are SQVTM and ANQGSEA. The CDR3 has 15 residues. The CDR3 spells CSVLGQGALNTEAFF. The CDR3 region has the DNA TGCAGCGTCTTGGGACAGGGGGCCCTGAACACTGAAGCTTTCTTT. The full variable domain, completed using reference TRBV29-1 and TRBJ1-1, is SAVISQKPSRDICQRGTSLTIQCQVDSQVTMMFWYRQQPGQSLTLIATANQGSEATYESGFVIDKFPISRPNLTFSTLTVSNMSPEDSSIYLCSVLGQGALNTEAFFGQGTRLTVV.

The gene calls are TRBV18 and TRBJ2-4; 11 bases match TRBD2. Germline V gene lookup returns CDR1 KGHSH and CDR2 LQKENI. The V segment lost 3 bases and the J segment 1 base; nucleotides outside the gene matches: 14. The CDR3 sequence is 20 residues long. The CDR3 sequence is CASSPTGTSGGGRAKNIQYF. CDR3 coding DNA: TGTGCCAGCTCACCCACCGGGACTAGCGGAGGAGGTCGGGCCAAAAACATTCAGTACTTC.

This clone was seen a few times. This rearrangement joins TRBV24-1 to TRBJ2-3, with D maybe TRBD1 (6 bases). The V end lost 4 bases, the J end lost 4 bases, and 14 bases lay between the germline ends. This CDR3 has 15 residues. CDR1 and CDR2 (germline): KGHDR, SFDVKD. CDR3 in amino acids: CATSDYRKGADTQYF. CDR3 DNA: TGTGCCACCAGTGACTACAGGAAGGGGGCAGATACGCAGTATTTT.

This clone turned up a few times. The chain uses TRBV18 and TRBJ2-2, with D unresolved. CDR3 length: 14 amino acids. V lost 6 bases to trimming and J lost 4 bases, with 12 bases between them. The germline V gene encodes CDR1 KGHSH and CDR2 LQKENI. The CDR3 nucleotides read TGTGCCAGCTCCCCCTTGGGCTTCACCGGGGAGCTGTTTTTT. This encodes CASSPLGFTGELFF.

This sequence joins TRBV7-9 and TRBJ2-1; TRBD2 matches at 13 bases. With 7 bases clipped from V and 10 bases from J, the junction kept 10 bases outside the gene matches. CDR3 length: 15 amino acids. In germline, CDR1 is SEHNR, CDR2 FQNEAQ (reference sequence). CDR3 residues: CASTDGTSGDREQFF. DNA for the CDR3: TGTGCCAGCACCGACGGGACTAGCGGGGATCGGGAGCAGTTCTTC.

The chain combines TRBV5-1 with TRBJ2-7, with D tentatively TRBD1 (6 bases). Germline V lookup: CDR1 SGHRS, CDR2 YFSETQ. The length of the CDR3 is 15 residues. V was cut by 1 base and J by 5 bases, with 16 bases left in between. As DNA, the CDR3 is TGCGCCAGCAGCTTGTGGGTGACAGGACCCAACGAGCAGTACTTC. Protein sequence: CASSLWVTGPNEQYF.

The chain employs TRBV5-1 and TRBJ2-3, with 8 bases matching TRBD1. Germline CDR1 SGHRS, CDR2 YFSETQ. With 7 bases clipped from V and 1 base from J, the junction kept 5 bases outside the gene matches. This CDR3 comprises 14 residues. Here the CDR3 DNA reads TGCGCCAGCGGACAGGGAGAGGGCACAGATACGCAGTATTTT. Protein sequence: CASGQGEGTDTQYF.

The V call is TRBV12-3 or TRBV12-4, the J call TRBJ2-5; perhaps TRBD1 as D (6 bases). The CDR3 has 13 residues. With 8 bases removed from V and 1 base from J, the gap between germline ends came to 11 bases. CDR3 residues: CASRGQPQETQYF. CDR3 bases: TGTGCCAGCCGAGGACAGCCCCAAGAGACCCAGTACTTC.

The V gene is TRBV18, the J gene TRBJ2-5, with TRBD1 identical over 8 bases. The CDR3 is 14 amino acids. Germline CDR1 reads KGHSH; CDR2 reads LQKENI. Trimming cost V 3 bases and J 5 bases; bases outside gene matches: 5. The CDR3 bases are TGTGCCAGCTCACCGGGGACAGGCTGGGAGACCCAGTACTTC. Its protein is CASSPGTGWETQYF.

The chain recombines TRBV18 with TRBJ2-7, with TRBD2 as a possible D gene (6 bases). CDR1 is KGHSH, CDR2 LQKENI, per germline. The CDR3 consists of 13 residues. V was cut by 3 bases and J by 4 bases, with 10 bases left in between. CDR3 region: CASSPTSIYEQYF. The CDR3 nucleotides are TGTGCCAGCTCACCGACTAGTATATACGAGCAGTACTTC.

This sequence joins TRBV15 and TRBJ1-1, with 10 positions matching TRBD1. The V and J ends lost 6 bases and 0 bases, in that order; junction bases with no gene match: 10. Germline-derived CDR1 and CDR2 are LNHNV and YYDKDF (reference sequence). The CDR3 length is 17 residues. The CDR3 loop reads CATRDRQGARMNTEAFF. The CDR3 DNA reads TGTGCCACCAGGGATCGACAGGGGGCGCGAATGAACACTGAAGCTTTCTTT.

The rearrangement links TRBV11-3 to TRBJ2-3, with D possibly TRBD2 on 6 matching bases. CDR3 size: 15 residues. V lost 3 bases, J lost 7 bases, and 17 bases lay in between. Germline CDR1 and CDR2: SGHNT and YENEEA. DNA of the CDR3: TGTGCCAGCAGCTTCGGGCGGGAAAGCACGAATACGCAGTATTTT. It codes for CASSFGRESTNTQYF.

The V gene is TRBV7-2, the J gene TRBJ1-6; the D is unclear. Germline CDR1 SGHTA, CDR2 FQGNSA. With 1 base removed from V and 9 bases from J, the gap between germline ends came to 13 bases. The CDR3 spans 15 residues. The CDR3 is CASSLVGTDTSPLHF. CDR3 in DNA: TGTGCCAGCAGCTTAGTTGGCACAGACACTTCACCCCTCCACTTT.

The V call is TRBV6-5, the J call TRBJ2-1, with 11 bases that match TRBD1. The V gene end was trimmed by 8 bases and the J gene end by 4 bases; junction bases not matched to a gene: 4. The CDR3 is made up of 14 amino acids. Germline CDR1 reads MNHEY; CDR2 reads SVGAGI. CDR3 bases: TGTGCCAGCGGGGACAGGGGGTCTTACAATGAGCAGTTCTTC. Protein sequence: CASGDRGSYNEQFF.